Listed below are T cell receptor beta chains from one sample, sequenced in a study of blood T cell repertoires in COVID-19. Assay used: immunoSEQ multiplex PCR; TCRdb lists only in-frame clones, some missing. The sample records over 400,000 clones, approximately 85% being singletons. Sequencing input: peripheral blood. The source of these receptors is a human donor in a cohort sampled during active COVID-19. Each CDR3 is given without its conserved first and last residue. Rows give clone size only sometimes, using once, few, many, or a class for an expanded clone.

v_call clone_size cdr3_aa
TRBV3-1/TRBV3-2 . ASSPRAARYNEQF
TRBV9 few ASSVAMNTEAF
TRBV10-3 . AISETGQASLSVHEQY
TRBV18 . ASSTWGGRENEQF
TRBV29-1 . STETSGTYNEQF
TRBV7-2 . ASSLAQSSGQETQY
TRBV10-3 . AISESNWGGEQF
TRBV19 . ASSNFGTGSYEQY
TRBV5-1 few ASSLAERGYEQY
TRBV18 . ASSDRGWKETQY
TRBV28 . ASSLTGLSNQPQH
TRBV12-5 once ASVSSGPSSYNEQF
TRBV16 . ASSPQVGADQPQH
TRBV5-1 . ASSLSGLAGGRETQY
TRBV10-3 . AISRTEANYGYT
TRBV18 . ASSPGDRGFYNEQF
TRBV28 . ASSLADRGLGYT
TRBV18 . ASSPIDQNTEAF
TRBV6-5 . ASGQAGGTEAF
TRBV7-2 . ASSLGQGEKYGYT
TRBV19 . ASSMTGSNQPQH
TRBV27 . ASSDPPGHKAN
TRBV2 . ASNIGTSGTDTQY
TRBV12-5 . ASGFRLADLETQY
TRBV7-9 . ASSLDQGLSNYGYT
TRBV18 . ASSPGVGRQETQY
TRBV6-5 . ASRRLAGAGEQY
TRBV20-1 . SAYRLAEQY
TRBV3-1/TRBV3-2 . ASSQDAGTSGYEQY
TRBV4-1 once ASSRPDGGTDTQY
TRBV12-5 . ASGLVLNTIY
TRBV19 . AARGSFNYGYT
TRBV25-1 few ASSPRQGGTYEQY
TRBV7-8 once ASSLTEAGDRDEQF
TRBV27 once ASSLRGLAGSYQETQY
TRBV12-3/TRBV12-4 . ASSLKGDQPQH